The clone carrying this T cell receptor beta chain was counted between two and nine times. The J segment lost 4 bases and the V segment lost 4 bases, leaving 6 bases of the junction unmatched. The CDR3 loop spans 15 amino acids. CDR1 is SGHDN, CDR2 FVKESK, per germline. These data originate in a study of cytomegalovirus exposure and HLA in healthy donors. The repertoire was sequenced with immunoSEQ multiplex PCR; TCRdb's copy has only in-frame clones and lacks some. The table has 150,000 to 200,000 clones, about 90% seen once. This TCR was sampled from a woman younger than 30 in good health and CMV-seropositive. The sample taken for sequencing was PBMCs. The V call is TRBV14, the J call TRBJ2-1, with 8 bases aligning to TRBD2. The CDR3 region has the DNA TGTGCCAGCAGCCGCCAGACTAGCGCATACAATGAGCAGTTCTTC. Amino acids: CASSRQTSAYNEQFF.